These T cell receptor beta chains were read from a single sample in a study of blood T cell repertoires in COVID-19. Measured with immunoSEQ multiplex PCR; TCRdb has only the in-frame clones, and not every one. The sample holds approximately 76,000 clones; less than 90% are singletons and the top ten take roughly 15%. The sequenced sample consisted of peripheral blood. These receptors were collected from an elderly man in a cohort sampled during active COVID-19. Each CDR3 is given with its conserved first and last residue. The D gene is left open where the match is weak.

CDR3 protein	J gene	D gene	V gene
CASSPTGDGYTF	TRBJ1-2	.	TRBV18
CASMVGDNQETQYF	TRBJ2-5	.	TRBV2
CASSDAGEDTQYF	TRBJ2-3	TRBD2	TRBV6-1
CASSFSNYGYTF	TRBJ1-2	.	TRBV5-4
CASGLDRNTEAFF	TRBJ1-1	.	TRBV12-5
CASSMGTGADTQYF	TRBJ2-3	TRBD1	TRBV19
CASRVGGSGNTIYF	TRBJ1-3	.	TRBV6-6
CASSSGQGYNSPLHF	TRBJ1-6	TRBD1	TRBV7-8
CAFTPAGEDDEAFF	TRBJ1-1	.	TRBV30
CASMVRDSKNIQYF	TRBJ2-4	.	TRBV6-6
CASSLGQGFYEGYTF	TRBJ1-2	TRBD1	TRBV5-1
CASSLVGKVANEKLFF	TRBJ1-4	.	TRBV5-1
CASSKEGRENHYGYTF	TRBJ1-2	.	TRBV21-1
CASSFRGGQGLETQYF	TRBJ2-5	TRBD1	TRBV11-3
CASSLQTGNYEAFF	TRBJ1-1	.	TRBV18
CASSVRLAGGQYNEQFF	TRBJ2-1	TRBD2	TRBV27
CASSPGAWYGYTF	TRBJ1-2	.	TRBV5-5